These 10 T cell receptor beta chains originate from one sample sequenced in a study of identical twins. TCRdb re-analysed the 5' RACE reads in MiXCR, keeping a single row per CDR3 protein. The table lists around 240,000 distinct CDR3 sequences, about 11% of them singletons. Sequenced sample: memory T cells sorted from blood. Receptors originate from a man aged 50 or older in good health.

J is TRBJ2-1 and V is TRBV4-3; 7 bases align to TRBD2. This CDR3 has 15 residues. Unmatched junction bases numbered 4, after V lost 0 bases and J lost 5 bases. Germline-derived CDR1 and CDR2 are LGHNA and YSLEER. The CDR3 here is CASSQERRGDNEQFF. CDR3 nucleotide sequence: TGCGCCAGCAGCCAAGAGCGACGGGGGGACAATGAGCAGTTCTTC.

This clonotype was detected a few times. V gene TRBV11-2 combines with J gene TRBJ2-3; a possible D gene is TRBD1 (6 bases). The CDR3 has 13 residues. Germline-derived CDR1 and CDR2 are SGHAT and FQNNGV. Trimming removed 7 bases at V and 2 bases at J, with 10 bases between. The CDR3 loop reads CASTQGYTDTQYF. As DNA, the CDR3 is TGTGCCAGCACCCAGGGGTACACAGATACGCAGTATTTT.

This clonotype has more than one count but fewer than ten. This chain uses TRBV4-1 with TRBJ1-2; D ambiguous. Trimming removed 1 base at V and 4 bases at J, with 7 bases between. Germline-derived CDR1 and CDR2 are MGHRA and YSYEKL. The CDR3 length is 13 residues. The CDR3, as DNA: TGCGCCAGCAGCCAAGGAGGAGGCTATGGCTACACCTTC. This sequence encodes CASSQGGGYGYTF.

In this sample, this clonotype turned up many times. The rearrangement uses TRBV19 and TRBJ1-1, with 7 bases matching TRBD1. Germline CDR1 LNHDA, CDR2 SQIVND (reference sequence). The CDR3 extends over 13 amino acids. Germline trimming cut 4 bases from V and 6 bases from J; bases unmatched to any gene: 5. CDR3 sequence: CASSTTGLAEAFF. The CDR3 DNA reads TGTGCCAGTAGTACGACAGGGTTGGCTGAAGCTTTCTTT.

The rearrangement links TRBV2 to TRBJ2-5; 13 bases fit TRBD2. The CDR3 has 17 amino acids. Germline lookup yields CDR1 SNHLY and CDR2 FYNNEI. Germline trimming cut 5 bases from V and 2 bases from J; bases unmatched to any gene: 8. The CDR3 nucleotides are TGTGCCAGCAGTACCTCCGGGACTAGCGGGGATCAAGAGACCCAGTACTTC. It encodes CASSTSGTSGDQETQYF.

The chain recombines TRBV2 with TRBJ2-1; unclear D gene. There are 12 residues in the CDR3. Deletions cut 1 base from V and 10 bases from J, with 8 bases between. Germline CDR1 SNHLY, CDR2 FYNNEI. CDR3 bases: TGTGCCAGCAGTGAAGGTGGCCGAGAGCAGTTCTTC. Translated: CASSEGGREQFF. The full variable domain, with the rest looked up from reference TRBV2 and TRBJ2-1, is EPEVTQTPSHQVTQMGQEVILRCVPISNHLYFYWYRQILGQKVEFLVSFYNNEISEKSEIFDDQFSVERPDGSNFTLKIRSTKLEDSAMYFCASSEGGREQFFGPGTRLTVL.

The table lists this clonotype with many counts. J is TRBJ2-2 and V is TRBV4-3; possibly TRBD1 for D (6 bases). Germline CDR1 LGHNA, CDR2 YSLEER. V gave up 0 bases and J gave up 6 bases, with 14 bases separating them. This CDR3 region has 16 residues. The CDR3 region has the DNA TGCGCCAGCAGCCAAGATGTAAGGGGGAGAGCCGGGGAGCTGTTTTTT. It specifies CASSQDVRGRAGELFF.

This clonotype was seen only once. A much more abundant neighbour one base away suggests this may be a read error. The rearrangement links TRBV7-8 to TRBJ1-5; D ambiguous. The CDR3 is 14 amino acids. V was pared by 2 bases and J by 3 bases, with 8 bases between. Germline CDR1 SGHVS, CDR2 FQNEAQ. The CDR3 sequence is CASSLREHNQPQHF. DNA for the CDR3: TGTGCCAGCAGCTTAAGGGAGCACAATCAGCCCCAGCATTTT.

V usage is TRBV5-1 and J usage is TRBJ2-5; 10 bases are a match to TRBD1. The V segment lost 4 bases and the J segment 5 bases; nucleotides outside the gene matches: 8. CDR3 length: 15 residues. Germline V gene data show CDR1 as SGHRS and CDR2 as YFSETQ. CDR3 loop: CASSTRQGAGETQYF. The CDR3 DNA reads as TGCGCCAGCAGCACGAGACAGGGGGCCGGGGAGACCCAGTACTTC.

This sequence joins TRBV11-2 and TRBJ1-2, with D possibly TRBD1 on 5 matching bases. Germline V gene lookup returns CDR1 SGHAT and CDR2 FQNNGV. The CDR3 runs to 13 residues. V was clipped by 3 bases and J by 8 bases, with 13 bases between them. The CDR3 DNA follows: TGTGCCAGCAGCTTGGAAGGGGATTTCGGCTACACCTTC. Protein: CASSLEGDFGYTF.